The rows below give T cell receptor beta chains drawn from one sample of a study of beta chain features in type 1 diabetes. Measured with immunoSEQ multiplex PCR; TCRdb has only the in-frame clones, and not every one. This sample has more than 300,000 clones; 8.5% to 10% occur once, and the top ten carry about 0.6%. Specimen: central memory CD4+ T cells from blood. Source of these receptors: a man between 25 and 39 years old with type 1 diabetes. Both conserved end residues are part of each CDR3. A D gene is named only where the DNA matches it firmly. Not every row has a clone size; where given, it reads once, few, many or a size class.

V gene	J gene	clone size	D gene	CDR3 protein	CDR3 DNA
TRBV5-4	TRBJ1-1	few	NA	CATLLDPGTNTEAFF	TGTGCCACCTTATTGGACCCAGGGACGAACACTGAAGCTTTCTTT
TRBV6-1	TRBJ1-4	NA	TRBD1	CASQGGAYEKLFF	TGTGCCAGCCAAGGGGGCGCCTACGAAAAACTGTTTTTT
TRBV7-2	TRBJ2-1	few	TRBD1	CASSQPGQHYNEQFF	TGTGCCAGCAGTCAGCCGGGACAGCACTACAATGAGCAGTTCTTC
TRBV10-3	TRBJ1-4	few	TRBD1	CATRQGAGEKLFF	TGTGCCACCAGACAGGGGGCAGGTGAAAAACTGTTTTTT
TRBV4-2	TRBJ2-1	NA	NA	CASSQDTRGTHNEQFF	TGTGCCAGCAGCCAAGATACTCGCGGGACCCACAATGAGCAGTTCTTC
TRBV7-7	TRBJ2-2	few	NA	CASRSNARIGELFF	TGTGCTAGCAGATCGAATGCGAGAATCGGGGAGCTGTTTTTT
TRBV6-5	TRBJ2-5	NA	TRBD2	CAISESAGGETQYF	TGTGCCATCAGTGAGTCTGCGGGAGGGGAGACCCAGTACTTC
TRBV5-4	TRBJ2-1	many	NA	CASSLAGRDEQFF	TGTGCCAGCAGCTTGGCAGGAAGAGATGAGCAGTTCTTC
TRBV6-5	TRBJ2-7	many	NA	CASKSGASYEQYF	TGTGCCAGCAAATCGGGGGCGTCCTACGAGCAGTACTTC
TRBV10-3	TRBJ1-3	NA	NA	CASSYSSGAGGNTIYF	TGTGCCAGCAGTTACTCATCAGGGGCAGGCGGAAACACCATATATTTT
TRBV5-1	TRBJ2-5	few	NA	CASSSRPQETQYF	TGCGCCAGCAGCTCCCGTCCCCAAGAGACCCAGTACTTC
TRBV7-2	TRBJ1-5	few	NA	CASSLPGMSNQPQHF	TGTGCCAGCAGCTTACCGGGTATGAGCAATCAGCCCCAGCATTTT
TRBV21-1	TRBJ2-7	NA	NA	CASSAPGTEVYEQYF	TGTGCCAGCAGCGCTCCCGGGACAGAAGTCTACGAGCAGTACTTC
TRBV7-9	TRBJ2-5	many	TRBD1	CASSREQGETQYF	TGTGCCAGCAGTCGGGAACAGGGGGAGACCCAGTACTTC
TRBV4-3	TRBJ1-1	few	NA	CASSLRPGGLETEAFF	TGCGCCAGCAGCCTCAGACCTGGGGGGCTTGAAACTGAAGCTTTCTTT
TRBV5-1	TRBJ2-1	few	TRBD2	CASSPGLAGGPGDEQFF	TGCGCCAGCAGCCCGGGACTAGCGGGAGGGCCTGGCGATGAGCAGTTCTTC
TRBV7-3	TRBJ2-6	few	NA	CASSPWTDSGANVLTF	TGTGCCAGCAGCCCATGGACAGACTCTGGGGCCAACGTCCTGACTTTC
TRBV7-2	TRBJ2-5	few	TRBD2	CASTFGLAGAETQYF	TGTGCCAGCACCTTCGGACTAGCGGGAGCGGAGACCCAGTACTTC
TRBV27	TRBJ2-7	many	TRBD2	CASSPRTSGPYEQYF	TGTGCCAGCAGTCCGAGGACTAGCGGTCCCTACGAGCAGTACTTC
TRBV4-2	TRBJ2-7	few	TRBD1	CASSRHGTGTYEQYF	TGTGCCAGCAGCCGACACGGGACAGGGACCTACGAGCAGTACTTC
TRBV28	TRBJ2-3	NA	TRBD2	CASSGGGTDTQYF	TGTGCCAGCAGTGGGGGGGGCACAGATACGCAGTATTTT
TRBV5-1	TRBJ1-1	few	NA	CASRAGTMNTEAFF	TGCGCCAGCAGGGCAGGTACCATGAACACTGAAGCTTTCTTT
TRBV9	TRBJ1-2	few	TRBD1	CASSADRGGGYTF	TGTGCCAGCAGTGCGGACAGGGGCGGAGGCTACACCTTC
TRBV7-8	TRBJ2-3	NA	TRBD2	CASSLGLAVSTDTQYF	TGTGCCAGCAGCTTAGGTCTAGCGGTTAGCACAGATACGCAGTATTTT
TRBV27	TRBJ2-1	few	TRBD2	CASSSPSGRAVNEQFF	TGTGCCAGCAGTTCGCCCAGCGGGAGGGCCGTGAATGAGCAGTTCTTC
TRBV6-1	TRBJ2-1	few	TRBD2	CASSPGLGSYNEQFF	TGTGCCAGCAGTCCGGGACTAGGAAGTTACAATGAGCAGTTCTTC
TRBV4-2	TRBJ2-7	NA	TRBD2	CASSLYSSGTSAEQYF	TGTGCCAGCAGCCTTTACTCCTCCGGGACTAGTGCCGAGCAGTACTTC
TRBV5-4	TRBJ1-1	few	NA	CASSYPDTEAFF	TGTGCCAGCAGCTACCCGGACACTGAAGCTTTCTTT
TRBV11-1	TRBJ2-5	few	NA	CASSTTGRETQYF	TGTGCCAGCAGCACGACAGGGAGGGAGACCCAGTACTTC
TRBV11-2	TRBJ1-1	NA	NA	CASSRPSQSPAFF	TGTGCCAGCAGCCGCCCCTCACAGTCCCCGGCTTTCTTT
TRBV5-1	TRBJ2-2	few	TRBD2	CASSSRTTSAANTGELFF	TGCGCCAGCAGCTCCCGAACGACTAGCGCTGCGAACACCGGGGAGCTGTTTTTT
TRBV11-2	TRBJ2-1	NA	TRBD2	CASSLDSKAGAYNEQFF	TGTGCCAGCAGCTTAGACTCAAAGGCGGGAGCCTACAATGAGCAGTTCTTC
TRBV7-2	TRBJ2-1	few	NA	CASSLEGAHYNEQFF	TGTGCCAGCAGCTTAGAAGGGGCGCATTACAATGAGCAGTTCTTC
TRBV29-1	TRBJ1-1	few	NA	CSAPTGSGNTEAFF	TGCAGCGCTCCAACAGGGAGTGGGAACACTGAAGCTTTCTTT
TRBV28	TRBJ2-5	NA	TRBD1	CASVETGKETQYF	TGTGCCAGTGTCGAGACAGGGAAAGAGACCCAGTACTTC
TRBV4-3	TRBJ2-7	few	NA	CASSQVLGQTLPSYEQYF	TGCGCCAGCAGCCAAGTATTAGGCCAGACACTACCCTCCTACGAGCAGTACTTC
TRBV5-1	TRBJ2-3	few	NA	CASANLGQVTDTQYF	TGCGCCAGCGCGAACTTGGGGCAGGTCACAGATACGCAGTATTTT
TRBV28	TRBJ2-7	NA	TRBD2	CASSSAAGGLSEQYF	TGTGCCAGCAGTTCTGCAGCGGGAGGCCTCTCCGAGCAGTACTTC
TRBV19	TRBJ1-5	few	TRBD1	CASSATDRDVQPQHF	TGTGCCAGTAGTGCCACCGACAGGGATGTCCAGCCCCAGCATTTT
TRBV7-9	TRBJ1-2	few	TRBD1	CASSSRTGGYGYTF	TGTGCCAGCAGCTCTAGGACAGGGGGCTATGGCTACACCTTC
TRBV4-2	TRBJ1-4	few	NA	CASSQSAATNEKLFF	TGTGCCAGCAGCCAATCGGCCGCAACTAATGAAAAACTGTTTTTT
TRBV5-6	TRBJ1-5	few	NA	CASSLLNQPQHF	TGTGCCAGCAGCCTTTTGAATCAGCCCCAGCATTTT
TRBV5-4	TRBJ2-5	few	NA	CASSPRVGETQYF	TGTGCCAGCAGCCCGAGAGTCGGAGAGACCCAGTACTTC
TRBV6-6	TRBJ1-2	NA	NA	CASTGAYGYTF	TGTGCCAGCACAGGGGCCTATGGCTACACCTTC
TRBV5-4	TRBJ1-2	NA	NA	CASSLRPTGANYGYTF	TGTGCCAGCAGCCTCCGACCCACGGGAGCTAACTATGGCTACACCTTC
TRBV2	TRBJ2-2	NA	NA	CASSGFRGGLFF	TGTGCCAGCAGTGGTTTCCGAGGGGGGCTGTTTTTT
TRBV29-1	TRBJ2-5	NA	NA	CSLAPSGQETQYF	TGCAGCCTCGCCCCAAGCGGCCAAGAGACCCAGTACTTC
TRBV5-1	TRBJ2-1	NA	NA	CASSQERSSYNEQFF	TGCGCCAGCAGCCAAGAGCGGAGCTCCTACAATGAGCAGTTCTTC
TRBV7-3	TRBJ2-1	NA	TRBD2	CASSFQLAGKNEQFF	TGTGCCAGCAGCTTTCAACTAGCGGGTAAGAATGAGCAGTTCTTC
TRBV18	TRBJ2-7	NA	NA	CASSLRETYEQYF	TGTGCCAGCTCACTGCGGGAAACCTACGAGCAGTACTTC
TRBV28	TRBJ2-1	NA	NA	CASREGWSNEQFF	TGTGCCAGCAGGGAAGGGTGGTCTAATGAGCAGTTCTTC